This T cell receptor (beta chain) was obtained from a study of shared clonotypes between healthy human individuals. Study overall: The cohort had two women and a few men, ages 18 to 49.

CD45RO-negative, CCR7-selected cells formed the naive CD8 fraction, which excluded terminally differentiated effector memory CD45RA+ cells. Some 27,000 T cell genomes, or 200 to 250 ng DNA, went into the sorted-subset replicate PCRs. Method: immunoSEQ multiplex PCR; TCRdb's copy keeps in-frame clones and lacks some. The profile shows about 2.2 million clones, over 85% of them singletons. Germline V gene data show CDR1 as LNHDA and CDR2 as SQIVND (reference sequence). The CDR3 extends over 12 amino acids. The ends were cut back, 3 bases at V and 6 bases at J, with 9 bases in the middle. Sequences were obtained from naive CD8+ T cells from PBMCs. The chain has TRBV19 and TRBJ2-7; tentatively, D is TRBD2 (6 bases). This receptor was taken from a man aged 18 to 30 in good health. Some clones in this sample may be carry-over from other donors' samples. DNA of the CDR3: TGTGCCAGTAGTATGCAGGGAGGCGAGCAGTACTTC. It translates to CASSMQGGEQYF.